The table lists the clone carrying this T cell receptor beta chain with a count of one. Antigen: not known. This sample is part of a study of cytomegalovirus exposure and HLA in healthy donors. The study's findings and limits: In vitro work confirmed that a few CMV-associated chains recognize CMV antigens. Some TCR beta chains (164 of them) were listed as cytomegalovirus-associated. Cytomegalovirus status, reportedly, was diagnosed with high specificity and sensitivity by the classifier. A later analysis reportedly identified an Asian-associated ancestry cluster as carrying fewer N-insertions than the roughly 700-donor mean.

This PCR relied on a set of 60 Vbeta primers and 13 Jbeta primers. Profiled with immunoSEQ multiplex PCR; TCRdb holds only in-frame clones, not every one. The sample contains approximately 150,000 clones, around 67% of which appear only once. Germline CDR1 is SGHNT and CDR2 is YYREEE (reference sequence). V trimming: 6 bases; J trimming: 8 bases; junction bases outside the gene matches: 5. CDR3 length: 12 amino acids. The source of this sequence is a woman aged 18-29 years in good health and CMV-seropositive. The J gene is TRBJ2-1, the V gene TRBV5-4; TRBD2 aligns across 7 bases. The specimen sequenced was PBMCs. CDR3 loop: CASKTSTDEQFF. The DNA of the CDR3 is TGTGCCAGCAAGACTAGCACCGATGAGCAGTTCTTC.